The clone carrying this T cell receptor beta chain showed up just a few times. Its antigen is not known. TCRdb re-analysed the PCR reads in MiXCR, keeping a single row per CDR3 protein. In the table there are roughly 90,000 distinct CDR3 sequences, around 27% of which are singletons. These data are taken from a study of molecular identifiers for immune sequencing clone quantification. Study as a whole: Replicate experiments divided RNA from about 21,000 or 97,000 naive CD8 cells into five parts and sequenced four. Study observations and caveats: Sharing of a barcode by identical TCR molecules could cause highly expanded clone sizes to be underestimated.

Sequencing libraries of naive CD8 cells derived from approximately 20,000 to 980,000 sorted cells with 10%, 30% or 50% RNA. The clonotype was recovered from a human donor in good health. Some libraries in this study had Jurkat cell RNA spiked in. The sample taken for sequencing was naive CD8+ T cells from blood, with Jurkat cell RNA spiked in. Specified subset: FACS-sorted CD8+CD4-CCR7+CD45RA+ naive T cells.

The CDR3 reads CASSYLPGGQPQHF. Written as DNA, the CDR3 is TGTGCCAGCAGTTACCTACCGGGGGGTCAGCCCCAGCATTTT. V usage is TRBV6-5 and J usage is TRBJ1-5, with D possibly matching TRBD1 (5 bases). V was pared by 2 bases and J by 6 bases, with 11 bases between. Germline CDR1 and CDR2: MNHEY and SVGAGI. The CDR3 totals 14 residues.